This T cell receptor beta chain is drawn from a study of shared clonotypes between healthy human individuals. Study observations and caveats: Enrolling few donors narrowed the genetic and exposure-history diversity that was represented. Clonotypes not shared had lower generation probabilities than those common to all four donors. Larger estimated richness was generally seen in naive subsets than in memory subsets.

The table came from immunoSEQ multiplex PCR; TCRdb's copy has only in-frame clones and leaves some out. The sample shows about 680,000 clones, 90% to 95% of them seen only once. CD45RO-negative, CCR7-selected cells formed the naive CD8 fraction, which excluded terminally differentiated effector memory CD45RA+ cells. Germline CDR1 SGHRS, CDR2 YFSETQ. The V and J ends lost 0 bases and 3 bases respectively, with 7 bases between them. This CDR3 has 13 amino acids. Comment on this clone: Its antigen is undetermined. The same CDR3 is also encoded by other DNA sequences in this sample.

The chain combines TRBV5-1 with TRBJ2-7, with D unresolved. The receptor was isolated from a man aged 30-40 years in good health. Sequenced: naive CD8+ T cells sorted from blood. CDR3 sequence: CASSLGFSYEQYF. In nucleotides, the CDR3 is TGCGCCAGCAGCTTGGGGTTCAGCTACGAGCAGTACTTC.